This TCR beta chain is drawn from a study of CD4 and CD8 cells across lung adenocarcinoma regions. Using its own MiXCR run on the PCR reads, TCRdb lists one record per CDR3 protein. Found here are approximately 6,000 distinct CDR3 sequences, roughly 45% of them singletons; the top ten hold less than 90%. With 4 bases clipped from V and 10 bases from J, the junction kept 11 bases outside the gene matches. The CDR3 loop spans 16 amino acids. CDR1 is MNHEY and CDR2 is SVGAGI in the germline V gene. Donors had localized lung adenocarcinoma, a non-small cell lung cancer. The sequenced material came from CD8+ T cells from the margin of a lung tumor. The sequence came from a male donor with lung adenocarcinoma. The CD4 and CD8 labels of this study may be unreliable. V gene TRBV6-5 combines with J gene TRBJ2-1, with 12 positions matching TRBD2. CDR3 region: CASSSRTSGNGEEQFF. CDR3 coding DNA: TGTGCCAGCAGTTCCCGGACTAGCGGGAATGGGGAAGAGCAGTTCTTC.